This T cell receptor beta chain was sequenced in a study of blood T cells in healthy people across ages. About this clonotype: The antigen remains undetermined.

Study-wide points: Underestimates were what the diversity estimates from one million T cells were considered to be.

Combining a sample-barcoded 5' primer with a J-beta primer mix, a second PCR ran for roughly 6 to 12 cycles. Template switching added a 12-random-nucleotide identifier to every cDNA molecule. Sequencing of every sample gave 2.5 million or more CDR3-containing paired-end reads. TCRdb ran MiXCR on the 5' RACE reads and lists one entry per CDR3 protein. This sample has over 1,500,000 distinct CDR3 sequences, with about two fifths found just once. Germline V CDR1 and CDR2: SEHNR, FQNEAQ (reference sequence). CDR3 length: 15 residues. All donors came from Russia, were Caucasian and healthy, and spanned ages about 6 to 90.

Sequenced: blood. J is TRBJ2-5 and V is TRBV7-9, with D tentatively TRBD1 (5 bases). The DNA end lines up better with TRBJ2-7; the J call may be wrong. The clonotype was recovered from a human donor in good health. In DNA, the CDR3 is TGTGCCAGCAGCTTACCCGGCTCTCGACAGTACGAGCAGTACTTC. This gives the protein CASSLPGSRQYEQYF.